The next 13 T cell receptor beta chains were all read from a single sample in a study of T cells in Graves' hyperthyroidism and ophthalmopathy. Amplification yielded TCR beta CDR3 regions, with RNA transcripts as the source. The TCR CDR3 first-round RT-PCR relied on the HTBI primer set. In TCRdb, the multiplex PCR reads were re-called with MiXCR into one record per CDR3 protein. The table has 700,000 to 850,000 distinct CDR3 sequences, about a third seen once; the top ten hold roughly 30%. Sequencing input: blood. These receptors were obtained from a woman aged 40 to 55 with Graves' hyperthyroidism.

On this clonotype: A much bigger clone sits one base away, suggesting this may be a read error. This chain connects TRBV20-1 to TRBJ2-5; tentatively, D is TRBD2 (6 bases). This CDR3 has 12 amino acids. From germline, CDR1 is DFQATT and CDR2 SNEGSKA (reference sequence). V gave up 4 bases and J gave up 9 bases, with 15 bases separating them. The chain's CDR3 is CSATGSGEAQYF. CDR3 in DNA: TGCAGTGCTACGGGGTCTGGGGAGGCCCAGTACTTC.

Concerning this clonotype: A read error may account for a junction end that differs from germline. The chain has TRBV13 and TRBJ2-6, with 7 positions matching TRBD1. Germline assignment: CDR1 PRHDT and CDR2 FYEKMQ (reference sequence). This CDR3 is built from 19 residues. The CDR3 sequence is CASSQARDRSRRGANVLTF. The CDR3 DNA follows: TGCGCCAGCAGCCAAGCTAGGGACAGATCCCGTCGGGGGGCCAACGTCCTGACTTTC.

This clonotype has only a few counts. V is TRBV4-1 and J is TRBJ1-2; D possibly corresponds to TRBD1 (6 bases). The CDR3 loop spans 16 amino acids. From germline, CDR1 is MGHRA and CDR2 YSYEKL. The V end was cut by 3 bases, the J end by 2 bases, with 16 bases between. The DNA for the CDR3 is TGCGCCAGCAGCCACGCCATAGGGGGGCGGAACTATGGCTACACCTTC. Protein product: CASSHAIGGRNYGYTF.

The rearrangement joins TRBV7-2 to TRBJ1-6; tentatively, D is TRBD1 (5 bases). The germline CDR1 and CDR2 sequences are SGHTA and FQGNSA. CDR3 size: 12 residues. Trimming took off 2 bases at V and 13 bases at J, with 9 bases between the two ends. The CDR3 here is CASSLFGAPLHF. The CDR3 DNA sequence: TGTGCCAGCAGCTTATTCGGGGCCCCCCTCCACTTT.

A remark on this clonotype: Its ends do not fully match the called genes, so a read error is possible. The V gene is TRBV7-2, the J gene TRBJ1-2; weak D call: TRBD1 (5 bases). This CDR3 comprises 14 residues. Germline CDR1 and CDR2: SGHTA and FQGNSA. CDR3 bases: TGTGCCAGCAGCTTACGGGGGGGGTTTAGTGGCTACGCCTTC. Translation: CASSLRGGFSGYAF. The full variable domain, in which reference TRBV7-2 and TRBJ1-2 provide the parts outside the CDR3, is GAGVSQSPSNKVTEKGKDVELRCDPISGHTALYWYRQSLGQGLEFLIYFQGNSAPDKSGLPSDRFSAERTGGSVSTLTIQRTQQEDSAVYLCASSLRGGFSGYAFGSGTRLTVV.

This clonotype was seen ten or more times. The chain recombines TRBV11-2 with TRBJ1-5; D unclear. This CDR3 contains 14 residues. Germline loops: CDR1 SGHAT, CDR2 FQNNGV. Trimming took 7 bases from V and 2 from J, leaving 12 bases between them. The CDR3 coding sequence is TGTGCCAGCATCGGACCCAAGGGCAATCAGCCCCAGCATTTT. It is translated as CASIGPKGNQPQHF.

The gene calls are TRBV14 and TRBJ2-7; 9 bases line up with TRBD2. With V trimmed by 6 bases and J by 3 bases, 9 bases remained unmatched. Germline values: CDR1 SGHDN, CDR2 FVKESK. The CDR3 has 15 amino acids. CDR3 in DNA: TGTGCCAGCAGAGACCTGACTAGCGGTTTCTACGAGCAGTACTTC. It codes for CASRDLTSGFYEQYF.

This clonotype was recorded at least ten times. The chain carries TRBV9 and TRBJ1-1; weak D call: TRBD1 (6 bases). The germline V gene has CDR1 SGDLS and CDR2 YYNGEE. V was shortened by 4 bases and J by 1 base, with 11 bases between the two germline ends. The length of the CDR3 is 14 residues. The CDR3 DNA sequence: TGTGCCAGCAGCCCAGGACAGAGGAACACTGAAGCTTTCTTT. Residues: CASSPGQRNTEAFF.

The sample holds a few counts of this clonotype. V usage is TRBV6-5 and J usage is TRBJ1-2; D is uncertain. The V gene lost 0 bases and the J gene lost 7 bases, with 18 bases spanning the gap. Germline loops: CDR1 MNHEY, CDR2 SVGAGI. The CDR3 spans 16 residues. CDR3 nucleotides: TGTGCCAGCAGTTACTCGGGCGGTTTCAGAGAAGCTGGCTACACCTTC. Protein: CASSYSGGFREAGYTF.

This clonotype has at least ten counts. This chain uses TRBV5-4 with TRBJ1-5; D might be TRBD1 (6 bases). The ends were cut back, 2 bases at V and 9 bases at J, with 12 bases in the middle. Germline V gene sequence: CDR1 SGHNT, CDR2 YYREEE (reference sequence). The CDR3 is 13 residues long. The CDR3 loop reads CASSFKGEGPQHF. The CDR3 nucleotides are TGTGCCAGCAGCTTCAAGGGGGAGGGGCCCCAGCATTTT.

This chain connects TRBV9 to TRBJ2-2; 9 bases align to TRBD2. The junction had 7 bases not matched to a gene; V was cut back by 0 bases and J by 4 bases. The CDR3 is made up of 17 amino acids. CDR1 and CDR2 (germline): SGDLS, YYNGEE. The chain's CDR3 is CASSVAAGGPGTGELFF. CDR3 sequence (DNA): TGTGCCAGCAGCGTAGCGGCGGGAGGGCCGGGCACCGGGGAGCTGTTTTTT.

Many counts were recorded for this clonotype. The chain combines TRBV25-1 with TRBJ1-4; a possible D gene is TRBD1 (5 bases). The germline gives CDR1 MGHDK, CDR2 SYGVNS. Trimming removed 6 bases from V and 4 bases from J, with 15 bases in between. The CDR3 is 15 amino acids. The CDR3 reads CASSDGTQLNEKLFF. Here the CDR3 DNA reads TGTGCCAGCAGCGACGGGACCCAGCTTAATGAAAAACTGTTTTTT. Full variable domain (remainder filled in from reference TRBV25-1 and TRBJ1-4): EADIYQTPRYLVIGTGKKITLECSQTMGHDKMYWYQQDPGMELHLIHYSYGVNSTEKGDLSSESTVSRIRTEHFPLTLESARPSHTSQYLCASSDGTQLNEKLFFGSGTQLSVL.

The CDR3 region is CASILGRDSNQPQHF. The CDR3 nucleotides are TGCGCCAGCATCTTGGGCAGAGATAGCAATCAGCCCCAGCATTTT. V is TRBV4-3 and J is TRBJ1-5, with D unresolved. Germline CDR1 is LGHNA and CDR2 is YSLEER. The ends were cut back, 7 bases at V and 0 bases at J, with 13 bases in the middle. This CDR3 has 15 amino acids.